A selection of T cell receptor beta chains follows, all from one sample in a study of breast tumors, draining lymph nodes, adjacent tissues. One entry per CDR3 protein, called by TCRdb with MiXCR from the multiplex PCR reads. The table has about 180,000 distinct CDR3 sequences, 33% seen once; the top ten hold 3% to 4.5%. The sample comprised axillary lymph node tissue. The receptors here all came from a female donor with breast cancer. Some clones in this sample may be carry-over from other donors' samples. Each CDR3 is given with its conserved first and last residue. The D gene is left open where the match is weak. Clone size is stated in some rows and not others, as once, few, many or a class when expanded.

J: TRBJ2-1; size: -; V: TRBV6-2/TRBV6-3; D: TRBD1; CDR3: CASRDRGRLEQFF; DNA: TGTGCCAGCAGGGACAGGGGCCGTCTGGAGCAGTTCTTC
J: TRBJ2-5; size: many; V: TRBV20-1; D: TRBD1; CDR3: CSARGQGSETQYF; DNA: TGCAGTGCTAGAGGACAGGGTTCCGAGACCCAGTACTTC
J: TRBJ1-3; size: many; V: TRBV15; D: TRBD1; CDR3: CATSRDQLGQGTTIYF; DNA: TGTGCCACCAGCAGAGATCAGCTTGGACAGGGGACGACCATATATTTT
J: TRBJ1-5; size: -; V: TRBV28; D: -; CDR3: CASSATRSNQPQHF; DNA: TGTGCCAGCAGTGCTACGCGTAGCAATCAGCCCCAGCATTTT
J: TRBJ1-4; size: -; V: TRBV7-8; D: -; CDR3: CASKLERQLFSATNEKLFF; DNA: TGTGCCAGCAAACTAGAGAGGCAGCTATTTTCCGCAACTAATGAAAAACTGTTTTTT
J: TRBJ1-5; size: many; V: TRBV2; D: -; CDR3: CASSQYPGDYSNQPQHF; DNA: TGTGCCAGCAGCCAATACCCCGGAGATTATAGCAATCAGCCCCAGCATTTT
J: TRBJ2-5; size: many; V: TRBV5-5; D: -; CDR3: CASRAGFQETQYF; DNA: TGTGCCAGCAGGGCAGGTTTCCAAGAGACCCAGTACTTC
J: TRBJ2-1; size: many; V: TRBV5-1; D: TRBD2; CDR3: CASSFRPSGIYNEQFF; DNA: TGCGCCAGCAGCTTCAGGCCTAGCGGGATTTACAATGAGCAGTTCTTC
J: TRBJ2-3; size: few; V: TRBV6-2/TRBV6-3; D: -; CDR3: CASSSHDRHTDTQYF; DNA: TGTGCCAGCAGTTCCCACGATAGGCACACAGATACGCAGTATTTT
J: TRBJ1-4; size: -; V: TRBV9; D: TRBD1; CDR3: CASSVATGGGFF; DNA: TGTGCCAGCAGCGTAGCTACAGGGGGGGGGTTTTTT
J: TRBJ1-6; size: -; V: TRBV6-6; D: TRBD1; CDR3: CASSSGGANSPLHF; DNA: TGTGCCAGCAGCTCAGGGGGGGCTAATTCACCCCTCCACTTT
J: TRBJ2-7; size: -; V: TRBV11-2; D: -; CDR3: CASSFPTARQYEQYF; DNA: TGTGCCAGCAGCTTCCCTACGGCCCGGCAATACGAGCAGTACTTC
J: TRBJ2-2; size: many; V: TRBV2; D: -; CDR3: CASSESGIGELFF; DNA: TGTGCCAGCAGTGAATCGGGGATCGGGGAGCTGTTTTTT
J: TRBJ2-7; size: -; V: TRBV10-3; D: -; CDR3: CAISEPDKSYEQYF; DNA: TGTGCCATCAGTGAGCCCGACAAATCCTACGAGCAGTACTTC
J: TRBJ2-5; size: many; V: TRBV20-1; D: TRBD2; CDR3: CSARVTSGGSQYF; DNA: TGCAGTGCTAGAGTCACTAGCGGGGGCTCCCAGTACTTC
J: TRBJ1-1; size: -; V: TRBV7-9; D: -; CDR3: CASSPTGSGTEAFF; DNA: TGTGCCAGCAGCCCTACGGGCTCTGGCACTGAAGCTTTCTTT
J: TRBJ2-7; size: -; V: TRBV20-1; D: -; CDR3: CSAEGTEQYF; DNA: TGCAGTGCGGAGGGGACCGAGCAGTACTTC
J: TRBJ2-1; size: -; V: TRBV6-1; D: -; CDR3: CAVTSPSYNEQFF; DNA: TGTGCCGTTACTAGCCCCTCCTATAATGAGCAGTTCTTC
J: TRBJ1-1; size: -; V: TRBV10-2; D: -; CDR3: CASRYSGTQNTEAFF; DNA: TGCGCCAGCAGATACTCCGGGACACAGAACACTGAAGCTTTCTTT
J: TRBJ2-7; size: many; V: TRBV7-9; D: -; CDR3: CASSRPTPPHEQYF; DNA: TGTGCCAGCAGCCGTCCGACACCACCCCACGAGCAGTACTTC
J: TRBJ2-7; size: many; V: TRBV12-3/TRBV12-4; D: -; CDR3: CASSLAGGETYEQYF; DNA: TGTGCCAGCAGTTTAGCTGGGGGCGAAACCTACGAGCAGTACTTC
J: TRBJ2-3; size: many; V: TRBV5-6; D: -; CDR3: CASSFSTGVTDTQYF; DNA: TGTGCCAGCAGCTTCTCGACAGGTGTCACAGATACGCAGTATTTT
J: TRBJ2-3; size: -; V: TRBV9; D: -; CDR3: CASSVGGDGVTDAQYF; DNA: TGTGCCAGCAGCGTAGGGGGGGACGGGGTGACAGATGCGCAGTATTTT
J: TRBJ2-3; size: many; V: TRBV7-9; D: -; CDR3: CASSPLESTDTQYF; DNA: TGTGCCAGCAGCCCCCTGGAGAGCACAGATACGCAGTATTTT
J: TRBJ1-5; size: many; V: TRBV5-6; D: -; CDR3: CASSLFNSRNQPQHF; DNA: TGTGCCAGCAGCTTGTTCAACAGCCGCAATCAGCCCCAGCATTTT
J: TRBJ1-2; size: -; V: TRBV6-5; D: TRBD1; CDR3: CASSPRQGFYGYTF; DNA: TGTGCCAGCAGTCCCAGACAGGGGTTCTATGGCTACACCTTC
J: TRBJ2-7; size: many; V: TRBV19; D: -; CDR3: CASSPGQQTYEQYF; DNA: TGTGCCAGTAGTCCCGGACAGCAGACCTACGAGCAGTACTTC
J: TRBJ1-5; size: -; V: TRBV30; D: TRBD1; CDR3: CAWSPTDRARETQHF; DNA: TGTGCCTGGAGTCCCACGGACAGGGCGAGGGAGACCCAGCATTTT
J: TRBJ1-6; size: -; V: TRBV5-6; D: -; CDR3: CASSPSEALYNSPLHF; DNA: TGTGCCAGCAGCCCCTCGGAGGCCCTCTATAATTCACCCCTCCACTTT
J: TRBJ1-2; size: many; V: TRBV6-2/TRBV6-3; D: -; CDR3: CASSYFSGPPDPYGYTF; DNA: TGTGCCAGCAGTTACTTTTCCGGGCCGCCAGATCCATATGGCTACACCTTC
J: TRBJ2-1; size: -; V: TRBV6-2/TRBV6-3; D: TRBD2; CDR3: CASRPTGLAGDEQFF; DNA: TGTGCCAGCAGACCCACCGGACTAGCGGGAGATGAGCAGTTCTTC
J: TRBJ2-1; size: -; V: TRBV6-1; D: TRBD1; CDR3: CASSAGTGPCNEQFF; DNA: TGTGCCAGCAGCGCCGGGACAGGACCCTGCAATGAGCAGTTCTTC
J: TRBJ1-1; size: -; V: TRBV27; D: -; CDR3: CASSPHLLNTEAFF; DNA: TGTGCCAGCAGTCCCCACTTGTTGAACACTGAAGCTTTCTTT
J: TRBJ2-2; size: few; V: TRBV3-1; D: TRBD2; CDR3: CASSLSGGGELFF; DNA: TGTGCCAGCAGCCTGAGCGGGGGCGGGGAGCTGTTTTTT
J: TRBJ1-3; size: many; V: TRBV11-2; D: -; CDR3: CASSSFQTPRRNTIYF; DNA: TGTGCCAGCAGTTCCTTCCAGACACCAAGGCGGAACACCATATATTTT
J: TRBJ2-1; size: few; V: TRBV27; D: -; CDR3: CASSIIPTHLNEQFF; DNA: TGTGCCAGCAGTATCATTCCCACCCACCTCAATGAGCAGTTCTTC
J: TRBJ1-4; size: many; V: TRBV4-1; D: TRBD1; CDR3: CASSPLTGASKKLFF; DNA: TGCGCCAGCAGCCCGTTGACAGGGGCGAGTAAAAAACTGTTTTTT
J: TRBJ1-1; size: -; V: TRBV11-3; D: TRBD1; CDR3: CASKTGWGTTEAFF; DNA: TGTGCCAGCAAGACAGGGTGGGGGACCACTGAAGCTTTCTTT
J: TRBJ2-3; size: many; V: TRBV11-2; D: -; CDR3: CASSLDLNLDTQYF; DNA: TGTGCCAGCAGCTTAGATCTTAATCTAGATACGCAGTATTTT
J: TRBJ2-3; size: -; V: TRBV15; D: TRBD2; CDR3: CATSRDNRGTSGGGGDTQYF; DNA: TGTGCCACCAGCAGGGATAATCGGGGGACTAGCGGGGGGGGCGGTGATACGCAGTATTTT
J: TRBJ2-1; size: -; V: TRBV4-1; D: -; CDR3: CAGSQAGSSPYNEQFF; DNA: TGCGCCGGCAGCCAAGCGGGTTCGAGCCCCTACAATGAGCAGTTCTTC
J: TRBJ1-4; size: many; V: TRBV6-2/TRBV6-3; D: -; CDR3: CASSLRPGHNEKLFF; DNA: TGTGCCAGCAGCTTGCGGCCGGGCCATAATGAAAAACTGTTTTTT
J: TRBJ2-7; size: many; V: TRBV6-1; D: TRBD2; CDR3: CASNGLAGGSISYEQYF; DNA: TGTGCCAGCAACGGACTAGCGGGGGGCTCTATCTCCTACGAGCAGTACTTC
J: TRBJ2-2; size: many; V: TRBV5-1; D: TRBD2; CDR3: CASSPQAGKNTGELFF; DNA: TGCGCCAGCAGCCCCCAAGCGGGGAAAAACACCGGGGAGCTGTTTTTT
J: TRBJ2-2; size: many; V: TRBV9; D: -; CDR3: CASSVVWGELFF; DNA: TGTGCCAGCAGCGTAGTATGGGGGGAGCTGTTTTTT
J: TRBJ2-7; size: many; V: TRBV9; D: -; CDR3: CASSVGTSVYEQYF; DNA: TGTGCCAGCAGCGTAGGGACGAGTGTGTACGAGCAGTACTTC
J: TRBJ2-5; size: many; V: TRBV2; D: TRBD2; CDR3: CASSNERGEGETQYF; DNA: TGTGCCAGCAGTAATGAGCGGGGGGAGGGGGAGACCCAGTACTTC
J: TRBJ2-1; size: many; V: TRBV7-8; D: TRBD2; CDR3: CASSLGRLAGGRGEQFF; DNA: TGTGCCAGCAGCTTAGGACGACTAGCGGGAGGAAGAGGTGAGCAGTTCTTC
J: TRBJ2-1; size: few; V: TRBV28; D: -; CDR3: CASSLAPLGANEQFF; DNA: TGTGCCAGCAGTTTAGCCCCGCTAGGGGCCAATGAGCAGTTCTTC
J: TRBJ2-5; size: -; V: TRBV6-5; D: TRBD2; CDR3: CASSPSGGLTQYRETQYF; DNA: TGTGCCAGCAGTCCTAGCGGGGGGCTTACGCAGTATAGAGAGACCCAGTACTTC